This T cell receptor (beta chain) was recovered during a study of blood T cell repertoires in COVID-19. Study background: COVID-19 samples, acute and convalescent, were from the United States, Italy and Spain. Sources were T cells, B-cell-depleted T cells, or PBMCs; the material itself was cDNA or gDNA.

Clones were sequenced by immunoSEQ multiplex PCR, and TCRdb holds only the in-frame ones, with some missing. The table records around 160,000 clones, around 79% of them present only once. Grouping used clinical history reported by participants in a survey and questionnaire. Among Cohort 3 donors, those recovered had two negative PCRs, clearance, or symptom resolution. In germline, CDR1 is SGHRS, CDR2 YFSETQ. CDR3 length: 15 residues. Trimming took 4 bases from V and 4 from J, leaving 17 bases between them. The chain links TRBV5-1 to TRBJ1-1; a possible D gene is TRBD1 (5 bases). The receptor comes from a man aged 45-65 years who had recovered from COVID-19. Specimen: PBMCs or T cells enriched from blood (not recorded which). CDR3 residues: CASSVLGGTGTEAFF. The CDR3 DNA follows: TGCGCCAGCAGCGTCCTGGGGGGTACGGGCACTGAAGCTTTCTTT.